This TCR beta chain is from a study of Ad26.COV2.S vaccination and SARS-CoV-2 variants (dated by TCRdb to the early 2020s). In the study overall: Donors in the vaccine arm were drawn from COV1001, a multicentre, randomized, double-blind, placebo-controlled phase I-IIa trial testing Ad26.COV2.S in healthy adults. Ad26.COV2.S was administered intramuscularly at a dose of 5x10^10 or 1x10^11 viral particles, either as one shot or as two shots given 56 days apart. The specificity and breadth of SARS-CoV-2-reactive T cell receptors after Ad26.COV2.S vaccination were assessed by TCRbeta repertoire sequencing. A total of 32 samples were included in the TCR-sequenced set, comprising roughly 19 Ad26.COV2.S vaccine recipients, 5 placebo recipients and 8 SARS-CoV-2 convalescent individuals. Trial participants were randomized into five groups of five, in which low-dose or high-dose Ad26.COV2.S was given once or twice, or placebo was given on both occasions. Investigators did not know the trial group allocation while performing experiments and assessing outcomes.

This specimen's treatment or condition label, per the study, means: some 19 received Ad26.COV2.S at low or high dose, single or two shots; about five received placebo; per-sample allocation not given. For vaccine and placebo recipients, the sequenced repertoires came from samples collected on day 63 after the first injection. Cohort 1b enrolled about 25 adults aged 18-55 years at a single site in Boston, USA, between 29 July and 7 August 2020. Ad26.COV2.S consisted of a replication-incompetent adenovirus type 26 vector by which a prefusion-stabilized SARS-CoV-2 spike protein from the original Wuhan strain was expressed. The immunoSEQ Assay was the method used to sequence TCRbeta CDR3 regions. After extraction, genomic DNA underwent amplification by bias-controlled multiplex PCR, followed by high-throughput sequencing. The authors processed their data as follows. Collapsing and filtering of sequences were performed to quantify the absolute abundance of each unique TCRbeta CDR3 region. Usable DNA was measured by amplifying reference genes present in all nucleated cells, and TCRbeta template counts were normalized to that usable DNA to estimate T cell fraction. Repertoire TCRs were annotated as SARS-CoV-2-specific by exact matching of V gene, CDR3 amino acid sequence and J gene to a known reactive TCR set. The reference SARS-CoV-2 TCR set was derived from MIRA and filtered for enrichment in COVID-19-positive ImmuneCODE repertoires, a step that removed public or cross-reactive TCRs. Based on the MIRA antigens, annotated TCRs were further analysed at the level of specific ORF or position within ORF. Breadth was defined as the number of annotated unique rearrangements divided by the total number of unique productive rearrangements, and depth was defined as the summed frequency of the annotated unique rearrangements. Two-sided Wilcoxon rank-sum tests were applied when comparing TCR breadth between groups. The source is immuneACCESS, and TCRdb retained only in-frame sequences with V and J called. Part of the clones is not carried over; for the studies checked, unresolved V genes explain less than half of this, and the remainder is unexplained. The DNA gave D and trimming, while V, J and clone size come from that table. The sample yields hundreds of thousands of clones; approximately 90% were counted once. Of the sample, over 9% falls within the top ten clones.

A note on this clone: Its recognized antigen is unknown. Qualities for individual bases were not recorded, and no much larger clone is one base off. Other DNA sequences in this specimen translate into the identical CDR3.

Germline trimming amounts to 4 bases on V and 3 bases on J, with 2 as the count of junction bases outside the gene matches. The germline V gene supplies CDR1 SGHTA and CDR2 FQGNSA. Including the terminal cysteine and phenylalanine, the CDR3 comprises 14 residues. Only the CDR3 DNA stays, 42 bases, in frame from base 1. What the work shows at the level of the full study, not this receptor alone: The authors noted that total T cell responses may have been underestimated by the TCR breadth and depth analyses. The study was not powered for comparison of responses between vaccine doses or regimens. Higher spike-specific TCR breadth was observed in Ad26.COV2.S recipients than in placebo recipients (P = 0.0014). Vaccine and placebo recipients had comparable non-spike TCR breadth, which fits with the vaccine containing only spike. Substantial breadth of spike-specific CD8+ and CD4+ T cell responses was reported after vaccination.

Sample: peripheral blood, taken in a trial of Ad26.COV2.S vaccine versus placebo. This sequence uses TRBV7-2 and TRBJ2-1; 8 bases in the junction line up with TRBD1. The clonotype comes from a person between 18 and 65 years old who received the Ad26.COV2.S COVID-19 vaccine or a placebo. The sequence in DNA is TGTGCCAGCAGCTACGGGACAGGCTACAATGAGCAGTTCTTC. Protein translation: CASSYGTGYNEQFF.